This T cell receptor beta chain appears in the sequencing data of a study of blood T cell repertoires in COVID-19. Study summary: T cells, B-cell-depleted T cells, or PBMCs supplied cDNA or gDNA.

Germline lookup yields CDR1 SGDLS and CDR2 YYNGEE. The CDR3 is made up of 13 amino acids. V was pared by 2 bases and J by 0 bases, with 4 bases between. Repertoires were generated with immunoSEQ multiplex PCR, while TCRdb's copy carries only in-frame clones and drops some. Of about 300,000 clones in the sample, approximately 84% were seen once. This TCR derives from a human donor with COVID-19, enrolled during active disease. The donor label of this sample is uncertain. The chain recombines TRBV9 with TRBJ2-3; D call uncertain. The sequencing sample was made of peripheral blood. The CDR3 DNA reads TGTGCCAGCAGCGTCTCTAGCACAGATACGCAGTATTTT. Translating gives CASSVSSTDTQYF.